This T cell receptor (beta chain) originates from a study of T cell responses to AZD1222 COVID-19 vaccine. General observations from the study: At baseline, seropositivity was found in only a handful of AZD1222 recipients. After two AZD1222 doses, spike-specific TCR breadth and depth rose versus day 0. Repertoires were collected only later (after the peak T cell response had occurred).

For this clone: The antigen remains undetermined. This CDR3 is also generated by other DNA sequences in the sample.

TCRdb's copy holds only in-frame clones and misses some; the assay was immunoSEQ multiplex PCR. The data contain 130,000 to 150,000 clones, roughly nine tenths of them singletons. This CDR3 contains 13 residues. V was shortened by 0 bases and J by 4 bases, with 5 bases between the two germline ends. CDR1 is KGHSH, CDR2 LQKENI, per germline. J is TRBJ2-3 and V is TRBV18; D tentatively reads TRBD1 or TRBD2 (5 bases each). The TCR originated in an adult in good health. The sample here was peripheral blood, taken on day 0 of AZD1222 vaccination. The CDR3 here is CASSPPGADTQYF. CDR3 coding DNA: TGTGCCAGCTCACCACCGGGGGCAGATACGCAGTATTTT.